This T cell receptor beta chain was recovered during a study of vaccination effects on CD4 cells after COVID-19. In the study overall: Two doses of BNT162b2 or mRNA-1273 vaccine were administered to participants.

Culture proceeded for approximately 10 days, and CD4+ T cells were then isolated. Half the medium was replaced with IL-2 medium on days 3 and 7. This clone was found a few times. Its antigen remains unknown. Data came from immunoSEQ multiplex PCR; TCRdb stores just in-frame clones and leaves some out. This sample yields around 25,000 clones, of which over 65% are seen a single time; approximately 10% belongs to the top ten. Germline CDR1 reads MNHNS; CDR2 reads SASEGT. This CDR3 spans 14 amino acids. Trimming took off 3 bases at V and 5 bases at J, with 13 bases between the two ends. Material: CD4+ T cells from PBMCs cultured without peptide, obtained before COVID-19 vaccination. This clonotype was obtained from a human donor who received a COVID-19 vaccine. The J gene is TRBJ1-1, the V gene TRBV6-1; D is undetermined. The CDR3 is CASSDRDPRTEAFF. CDR3 nucleotide sequence: TGTGCCAGCAGTGATCGAGACCCGAGAACTGAAGCTTTCTTT.